This T cell receptor (beta chain) was recorded in a study of radiation and T cells in renal cell carcinoma (dated by TCRdb to about 2020). The study in broad terms: The samples were drawn from a clinical trial, where primary renal cell carcinomas were treated with 15 Gy of stereotactic body radiation therapy and then removed by nephrectomy 4 weeks afterward. In total, approximately 55 samples, comprising approximately 26 tumors and 27 peripheral blood samples, were subjected to TCR beta sequencing. In the 53 samples combined, around 3.9 million unique CDR3 nucleotide sequences were found, encoding about 2,700,000 unique CDR3 amino acid sequences.

The immunoSEQ kit was used, according to the manufacturer's recommendations, to generate TCR beta libraries from genomic DNA. To prepare the libraries, a first multiplex PCR with proprietary primers was run, followed by a second PCR that added unique barcodes, and a bead cleanup was done after each round. A kit-provided positive control reaction and a negative control reaction were included in every sample batch. The final libraries were assessed on an Agilent 4200 TapeStation D1000 ScreenTape, pooled by volume, and quantified by qPCR. Sequencing ran on an Illumina NextSeq500 with a MidOutput 150-cycle cartridge, using 156 Read1 and 15 Index1 cycles with kit custom primers. The pooled library was loaded at roughly 0.93 pM, with a 20% PhiX control spiked in. On the authors' methods: The vendor-processed data were analyzed in R, and a clonotype was defined as all T cells that share the same CDR3 nucleotide sequence. For clone abundance analyses, frequencies were normalized to the 10,000 most abundant clones per sample. Before analysis, public T cell clones were removed, and these numbered fewer than six per sample on average. Tumor-enriched clonotypes and baseline blood-enriched clonotypes were defined as those with an abundance difference of at least 32-fold between compartments. Clonotypes expanded or contracted between blood time points were identified with a beta-binomial differential abundance model. The Baroni-Urbani and Buser coefficient was used to measure tumor-blood repertoire similarity, and groups were compared with two-tailed Wilcoxon tests in R. TCRdb mirrors the immuneACCESS table, restricted to in-frame sequences. Some clones are absent from its copies; in checked studies, under half trace to an unresolved V gene, and the reason for the others is unknown. The DNA was the basis for D and trimming; V, J and clone size are from that table. Across this sample there are about 150,000 clones, with 88% seen only once. The ten biggest clones cover approximately 12% of the sample.

The time point label for this specimen denotes: baseline pretreatment blood. Read against the paper, the sample's treatment or condition label means: 15 Gy SBRT to primary tumor, nephrectomy 4 weeks later. To track tumor-enriched clonotypes, serial peripheral blood was sampled from radiation-treated patients at baseline and at 2 weeks and 4 weeks after SBRT. Every patient had renal cell carcinoma of clear cell pathology. Genomic DNA for TCR sequencing was prepared using the QIAamp DNA Blood Mini Kit (Qiagen). The analyses included just those samples that passed every quality control check. Summary of the overall study and its limitations: Because the trial had a single-armed design, the trial could not examine how radiation dose or scheduling affected the TCR repertoire. Because pretreatment tumor biopsies were not available, the baseline intratumoral presence of clonotypes could not be determined. Top tumor clonotypes rose in blood from baseline to 2 weeks post-radiation, then contracted by 4 weeks, suggesting transient expansion of tumor-resident clones. Dynamics of the blood repertoire were not tracked past 4 weeks after treatment.

In regard to this clone: Its target antigen remains unknown. Per-nucleotide qualities are absent, and no much larger clonotype sits a single base away.

CDR1 SGHNT and CDR2 YENEEA are derived from the germline V gene. The CDR3 contains 14 residues, cysteine and phenylalanine counted. Only the CDR3 portion is preserved as DNA: 42 bases, with reading frame beginning at the first base. V loses 1 base, J loses 6 bases, and the germline ends lie 11 bases apart. Sequenced here: blood, sampled from a patient whose treatment included radiotherapy and nephrectomy. This TCR came from a woman aged 45 to 65 with renal cell carcinoma. The chain was built from TRBV11-3 and TRBJ2-3; no confident D gene assignment can be made. Read as DNA, the sequence is TGTGCCAGCAGCTTAGTTGGCAAACCGGATACGCAGTATTTT. It specifies CASSLVGKPDTQYF.